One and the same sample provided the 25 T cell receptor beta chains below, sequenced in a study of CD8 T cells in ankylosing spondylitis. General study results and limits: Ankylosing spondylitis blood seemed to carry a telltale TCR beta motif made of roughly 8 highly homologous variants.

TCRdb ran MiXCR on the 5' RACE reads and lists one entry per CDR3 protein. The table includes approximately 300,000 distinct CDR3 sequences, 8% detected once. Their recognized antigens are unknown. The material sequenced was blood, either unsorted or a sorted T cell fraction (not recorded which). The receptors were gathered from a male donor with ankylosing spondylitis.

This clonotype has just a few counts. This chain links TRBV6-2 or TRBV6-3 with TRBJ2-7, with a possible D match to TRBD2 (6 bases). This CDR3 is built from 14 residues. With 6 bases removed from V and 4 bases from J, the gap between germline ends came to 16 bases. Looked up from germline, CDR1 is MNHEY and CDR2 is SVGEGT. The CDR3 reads CASRIGSSPYEQYF. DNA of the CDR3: TGTGCCAGCAGAATCGGGAGCAGTCCGTACGAGCAGTACTTC.

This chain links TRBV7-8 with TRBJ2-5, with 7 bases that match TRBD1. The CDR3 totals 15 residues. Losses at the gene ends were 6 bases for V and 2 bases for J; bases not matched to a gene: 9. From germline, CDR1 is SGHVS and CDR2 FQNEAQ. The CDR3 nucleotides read TGTGCCAGCAGTTACGAGGGGACAGAACAAGAGACCCAGTACTTC. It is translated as CASSYEGTEQETQYF.

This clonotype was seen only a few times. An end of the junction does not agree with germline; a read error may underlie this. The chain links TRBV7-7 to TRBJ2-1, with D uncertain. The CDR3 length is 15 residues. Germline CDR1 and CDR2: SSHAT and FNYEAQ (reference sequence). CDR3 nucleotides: TGTGCTAGCAGCTTGGTCCCGAGCTCCTACAATGAGCAGTTCTTC. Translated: CASSLVPSSYNEQFF.

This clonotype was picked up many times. The CDR3 spells CSARGGSGRYNEQFF. The CDR3 nucleotides are TGCAGTGCTAGAGGCGGGAGCGGGAGGTACAATGAGCAGTTCTTC. The chain couples TRBV20-1 to TRBJ2-1, with TRBD2 identical over 9 bases. The CDR3 length is 15 residues. The germline CDR1 and CDR2 sequences are DFQATT and SNEGSKA (reference sequence). With V trimmed by 1 base and J by 4 bases, 5 bases remained unmatched.

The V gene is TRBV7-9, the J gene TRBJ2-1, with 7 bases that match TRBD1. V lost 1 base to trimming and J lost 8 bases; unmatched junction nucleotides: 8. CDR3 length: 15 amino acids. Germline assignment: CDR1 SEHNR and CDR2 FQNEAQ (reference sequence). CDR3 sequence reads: CASSLGQGRFDEQFF. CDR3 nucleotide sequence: TGTGCCAGCAGCTTAGGACAGGGACGTTTCGATGAGCAGTTCTTC.

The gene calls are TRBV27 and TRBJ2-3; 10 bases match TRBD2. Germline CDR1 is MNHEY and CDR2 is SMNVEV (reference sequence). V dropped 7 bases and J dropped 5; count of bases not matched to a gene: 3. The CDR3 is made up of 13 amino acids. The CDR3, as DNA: TGTGCCAGCAAGAGACTAGCGGGAGATACGCAGTATTTT. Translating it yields CASKRLAGDTQYF.

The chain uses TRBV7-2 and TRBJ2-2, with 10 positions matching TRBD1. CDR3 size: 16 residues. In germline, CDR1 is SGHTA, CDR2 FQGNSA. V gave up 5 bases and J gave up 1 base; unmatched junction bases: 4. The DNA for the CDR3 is TGTGCCAGCAGCGGCAGGACAGGGGGGAACACCGGGGAGCTGTTTTTT. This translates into CASSGRTGGNTGELFF.

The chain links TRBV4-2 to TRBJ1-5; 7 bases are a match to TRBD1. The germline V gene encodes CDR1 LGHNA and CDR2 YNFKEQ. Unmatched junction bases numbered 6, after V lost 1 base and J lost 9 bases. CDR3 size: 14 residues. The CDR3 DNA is TGTGCCAGCAGCCAAGGACAGGGAGCACGGCCCCAGCATTTT. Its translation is CASSQGQGARPQHF.

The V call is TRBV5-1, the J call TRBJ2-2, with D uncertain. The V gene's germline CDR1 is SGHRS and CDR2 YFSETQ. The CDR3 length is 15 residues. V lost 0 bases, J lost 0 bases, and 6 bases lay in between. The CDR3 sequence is CASSLGPANTGELFF. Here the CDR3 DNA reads TGCGCCAGCAGCTTGGGGCCGGCGAACACCGGGGAGCTGTTTTTT.

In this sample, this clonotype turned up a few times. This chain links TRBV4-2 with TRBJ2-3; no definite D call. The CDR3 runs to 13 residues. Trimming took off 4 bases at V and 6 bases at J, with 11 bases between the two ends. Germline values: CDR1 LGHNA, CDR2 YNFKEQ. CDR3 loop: CASSPVARDTQYF. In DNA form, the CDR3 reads TGTGCCAGCAGCCCCGTAGCTAGGGATACGCAGTATTTT.

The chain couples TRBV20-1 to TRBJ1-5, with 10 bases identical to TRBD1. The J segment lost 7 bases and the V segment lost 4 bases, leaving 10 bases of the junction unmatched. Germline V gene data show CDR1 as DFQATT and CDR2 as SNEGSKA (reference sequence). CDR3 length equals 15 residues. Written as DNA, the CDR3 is TGCAGTGCTAAAACGACAGGGGGCGCGGTCCAGCCCCAGCATTTT. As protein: CSAKTTGGAVQPQHF.

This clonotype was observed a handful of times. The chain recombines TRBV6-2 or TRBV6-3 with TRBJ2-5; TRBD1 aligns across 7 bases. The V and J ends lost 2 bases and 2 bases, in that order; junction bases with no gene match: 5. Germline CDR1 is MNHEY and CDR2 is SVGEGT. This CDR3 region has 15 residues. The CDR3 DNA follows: TGTGCCAGCAGTTACGCCGACAGGGTACAAGAGACCCAGTACTTC. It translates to CASSYADRVQETQYF.

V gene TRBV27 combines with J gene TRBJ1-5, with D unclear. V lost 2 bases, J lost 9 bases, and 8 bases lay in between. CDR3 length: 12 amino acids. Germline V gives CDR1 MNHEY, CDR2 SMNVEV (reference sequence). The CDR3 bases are TGTGCCAGCAGTTTAACCGGACGGCCCCAGCATTTT. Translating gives CASSLTGRPQHF.

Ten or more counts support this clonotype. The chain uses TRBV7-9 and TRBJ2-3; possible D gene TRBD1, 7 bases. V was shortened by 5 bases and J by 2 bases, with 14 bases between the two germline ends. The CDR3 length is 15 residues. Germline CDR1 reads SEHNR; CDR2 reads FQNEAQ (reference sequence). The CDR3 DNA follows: TGTGCCAGCAGCGCCGACAGGGAGGTCACAGATACGCAGTATTTT. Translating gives CASSADREVTDTQYF.

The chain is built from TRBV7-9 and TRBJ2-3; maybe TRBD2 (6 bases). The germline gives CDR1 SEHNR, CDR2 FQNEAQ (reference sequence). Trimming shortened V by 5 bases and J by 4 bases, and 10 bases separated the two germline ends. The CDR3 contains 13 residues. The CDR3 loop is CASSPTRADTQYF. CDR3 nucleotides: TGTGCCAGCAGCCCGACTAGGGCAGATACGCAGTATTTT.

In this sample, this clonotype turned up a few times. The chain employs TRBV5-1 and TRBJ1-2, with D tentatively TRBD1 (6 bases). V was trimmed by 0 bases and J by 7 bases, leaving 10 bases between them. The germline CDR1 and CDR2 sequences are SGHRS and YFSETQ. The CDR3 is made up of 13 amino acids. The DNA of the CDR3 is TGCGCCAGCAGCTTGGGTGGGGGCCTTGGCTACACCTTC. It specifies CASSLGGGLGYTF.

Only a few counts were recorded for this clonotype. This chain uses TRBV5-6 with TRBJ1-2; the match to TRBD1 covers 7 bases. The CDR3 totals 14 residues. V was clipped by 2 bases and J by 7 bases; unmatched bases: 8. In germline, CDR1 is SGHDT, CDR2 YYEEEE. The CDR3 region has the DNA TGTGCCAGCAGCTTTGTAGGGGGCGCTTCTGGCTACACCTTC. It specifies CASSFVGGASGYTF.

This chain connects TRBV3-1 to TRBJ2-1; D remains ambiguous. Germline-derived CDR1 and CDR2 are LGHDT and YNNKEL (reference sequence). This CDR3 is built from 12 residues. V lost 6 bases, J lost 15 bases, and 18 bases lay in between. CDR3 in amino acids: CASSFEPAVRFF. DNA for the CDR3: TGTGCCAGCAGTTTCGAACCCGCCGTGCGGTTCTTC.

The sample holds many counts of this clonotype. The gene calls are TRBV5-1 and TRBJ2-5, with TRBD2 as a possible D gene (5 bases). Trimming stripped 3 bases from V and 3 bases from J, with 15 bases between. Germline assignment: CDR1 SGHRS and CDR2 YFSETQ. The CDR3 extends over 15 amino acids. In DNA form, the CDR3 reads TGCGCCAGCAGCTCCGGACTTATGATGGAAGAGACCCAGTACTTC. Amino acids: CASSSGLMMEETQYF.

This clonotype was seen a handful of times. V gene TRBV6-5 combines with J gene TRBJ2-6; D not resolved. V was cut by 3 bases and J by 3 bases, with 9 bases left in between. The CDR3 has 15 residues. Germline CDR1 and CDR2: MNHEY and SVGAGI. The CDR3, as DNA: TGTGCCAGCAGTTATGGAGCCTATGGGGCCAACGTCCTGACTTTC. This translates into CASSYGAYGANVLTF.

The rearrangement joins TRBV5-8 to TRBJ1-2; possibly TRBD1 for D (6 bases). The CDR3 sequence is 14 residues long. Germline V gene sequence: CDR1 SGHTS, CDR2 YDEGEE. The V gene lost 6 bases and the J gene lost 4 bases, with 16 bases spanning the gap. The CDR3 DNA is TGTGCCAGCACCCTCCTAGGACAGACCTATGGCTACACCTTC. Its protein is CASTLLGQTYGYTF. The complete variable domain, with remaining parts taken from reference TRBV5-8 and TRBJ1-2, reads EAGVTQSPTHLIKTRGQQATLRCSPISGHTSVYWYQQALGLGLQFLLWYDEGEERNRGNFPPRFSGRQFPNYSSELNVNALELEDSALYLCASTLLGQTYGYTFGSGTRLTVV.

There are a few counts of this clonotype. The CDR3 DNA is TGTGCCAGCAGAATCGGGGAATCACCCCTCCACTTT. Its protein product is CASRIGESPLHF. This sequence joins TRBV2 and TRBJ1-6; D gene ambiguous. The germline V gene has CDR1 SNHLY and CDR2 FYNNEI. CDR3 length: 12 amino acids. The V and J ends lost 6 bases and 10 bases respectively, with 10 bases between them. Full variable domain (remainder filled in from reference TRBV2 and TRBJ1-6): EPEVTQTPSHQVTQMGQEVILRCVPISNHLYFYWYRQILGQKVEFLVSFYNNEISEKSEIFDDQFSVERPDGSNFTLKIRSTKLEDSAMYFCASRIGESPLHFGNGTRLTVT.

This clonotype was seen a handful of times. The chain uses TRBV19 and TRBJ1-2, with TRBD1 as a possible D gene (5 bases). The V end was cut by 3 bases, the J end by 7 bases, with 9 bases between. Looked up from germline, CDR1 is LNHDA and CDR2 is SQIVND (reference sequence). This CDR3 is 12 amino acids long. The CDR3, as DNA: TGTGCCAGTAGTATGAGGGGTGGTGGCTACACCTTC. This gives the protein CASSMRGGGYTF.

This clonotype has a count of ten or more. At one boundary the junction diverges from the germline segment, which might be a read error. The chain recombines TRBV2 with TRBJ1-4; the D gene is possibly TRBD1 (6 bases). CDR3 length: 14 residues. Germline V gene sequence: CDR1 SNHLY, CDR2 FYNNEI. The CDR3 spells CANSDGGSKEKLFF. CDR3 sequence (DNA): TGTGCCAACAGTGATGGGGGCAGTAAGGAAAAACTGTTTTTT.

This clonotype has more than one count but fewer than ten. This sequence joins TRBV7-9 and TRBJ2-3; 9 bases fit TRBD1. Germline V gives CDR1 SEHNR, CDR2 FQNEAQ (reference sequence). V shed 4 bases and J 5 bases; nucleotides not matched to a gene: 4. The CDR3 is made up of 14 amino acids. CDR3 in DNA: TGTGCCAGCAGCTCGGGACAGGGAATAGATACGCAGTATTTT. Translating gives CASSSGQGIDTQYF.